The next 2 T cell receptor beta chains were all read from a single sample in a study of regulatory T cells in long-lasting Graves disease. Library construction for TCR beta used iRepertoire HTBI primers and Arm-PCR of CDR3 regions. TCRdb reprocessed the multiplex PCR reads via MiXCR and lists one record per CDR3 protein. The data hold hundreds of thousands of distinct CDR3 sequences, with 20% to 25% observed a single time. Regarding time point: persistent/refractory GD, antithyroid drugs over 5 years with positive TRAb. Construction of the TCR library relied on RNA isolated from PBMCs. Here the sequenced sample was peripheral blood mononuclear cells (PBMCs), taken when the disease was refractory, from a patient treated with antithyroid drugs. These receptors were obtained from a female donor with Graves disease.

This clonotype was counted at least ten times. V is TRBV11-3 and J is TRBJ2-2; D may be TRBD1 or TRBD2 (5 bases each). V was trimmed by 4 bases and J by 0 bases, leaving 12 bases between them. The CDR3 contains 16 residues. Looked up from germline, CDR1 is SGHNT and CDR2 is YENEEA. The CDR3 DNA is TGTGCCAGCAGCTCCCGGGACGGATCGAACACCGGGGAGCTGTTTTTT. This sequence encodes CASSSRDGSNTGELFF. The whole variable domain, remainder taken from reference TRBV11-3 and TRBJ2-2, is EAGVVQSPRYKIIEKKQPVAFWCNPISGHNTLYWYLQNLGQGPELLIRYENEEAVDDSQLPKDRFSAERLKGVDSTLKIQPAELGDSAVYLCASSSRDGSNTGELFFGEGSRLTVL.

The V call is TRBV11-2, the J call TRBJ2-4, with TRBD2 matching over 12 bases. Germline V gene lookup returns CDR1 SGHAT and CDR2 FQNNGV. Trimming cost V 6 bases and J 1 base; bases outside gene matches: 4. The CDR3 runs to 16 residues. The CDR3 loop reads CASSSTSGRAKNIQYF. In DNA, the CDR3 is TGTGCCAGCAGTTCAACTAGCGGGAGGGCCAAAAACATTCAGTACTTC.